The entry below gives a single T cell receptor (beta chain) sequence along with its context. The junction had 12 bases not matched to a gene; V was cut back by 3 bases and J by 4 bases. This CDR3 has 17 residues. Germline V gene data show CDR1 as SGHVS and CDR2 as FQNEAQ. Enrolment of Seattle patients took place during active infection, and they were followed longitudinally. This entry is derived from a study of blood T cell repertoires in COVID-19. As processed by the authors: Counts of nucleated cells, estimated from reference gene primer amplification, were obtained. This table comes from immunoSEQ multiplex PCR, and its TCRdb copy is limited to in-frame clones, with some not included. V and J calls and clone size are as listed in that table; D and trimming were resolved from the DNA. The table records roughly 260,000 clones, roughly 86% of them present only once.

This clonotype was obtained from a woman under 40 with COVID-19, enrolled during active disease. V gene TRBV7-8 combines with J gene TRBJ2-3; 8 bases line up with TRBD1. Sample: peripheral blood. CDR3 DNA: TGTGCCAGCAGCTTTACATCGGGACAGGTCGTCTCAGATACGCAGTATTTT. It specifies CASSFTSGQVVSDTQYF.